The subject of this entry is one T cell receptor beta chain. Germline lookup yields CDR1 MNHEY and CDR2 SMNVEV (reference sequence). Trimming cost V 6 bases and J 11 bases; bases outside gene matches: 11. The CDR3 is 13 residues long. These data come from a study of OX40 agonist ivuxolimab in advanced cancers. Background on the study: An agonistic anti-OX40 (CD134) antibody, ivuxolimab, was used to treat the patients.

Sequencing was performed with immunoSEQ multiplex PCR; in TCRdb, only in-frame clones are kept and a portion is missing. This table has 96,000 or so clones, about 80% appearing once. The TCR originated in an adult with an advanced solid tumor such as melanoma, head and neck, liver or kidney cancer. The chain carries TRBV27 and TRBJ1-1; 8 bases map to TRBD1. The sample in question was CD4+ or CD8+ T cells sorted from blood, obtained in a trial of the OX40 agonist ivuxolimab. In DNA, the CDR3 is TGTGCCAGCAGCGCGGACAGGGCCCTCGAGGCTTTCTTT. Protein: CASSADRALEAFF.